These 31 T cell receptor beta chains share one sample of origin, sequenced in a study of control samples from healthy donors and cancer patients. Sequenced by immunoSEQ multiplex PCR; TCRdb stores in-frame clones only, minus some. The sample holds 100,000 or so clones, about 85% seen once. Material for sequencing was blood. These receptors all stem from a woman aged 50 to 60 in good health.

The J gene is TRBJ2-5, the V gene TRBV6-5; D tentatively reads TRBD1 or TRBD2 (5 bases each). V shed 0 bases and J shed 5 bases, with 13 bases lying between them. CDR1 MNHEY and CDR2 SVGAGI come from the germline V gene. The length of the CDR3 is 15 residues. CDR3 sequence: CASSYSWGLGETQYF. CDR3 coding DNA: TGTGCCAGCAGTTACTCCTGGGGGTTGGGGGAGACCCAGTACTTC.

This rearrangement joins TRBV9 to TRBJ2-1, with 9 bases lining up with TRBD2. The CDR3 consists of 15 residues. V trimming: 2 bases; J trimming: 5 bases; junction bases outside the gene matches: 5. The germline V gene encodes CDR1 SGDLS and CDR2 YYNGEE. Written as DNA, the CDR3 is TGTGCCAGCAGCGTCGGCGGGAGGGCCGACAATGAGCAGTTCTTC. Its translation is CASSVGGRADNEQFF. Variable domain in full (rest from reference TRBV9 and TRBJ2-1): DSGVTQTPKHLITATGQRVTLRCSPRSGDLSVYWYQQSLDQGLQFLIQYYNGEERAKGNILERFSAQQFPDLHSELNLSSLELGDSALYFCASSVGGRADNEQFFGPGTRLTVL.

This clone was observed once. This rearrangement joins TRBV7-9 to TRBJ1-1; the D is unclear. Trimming shortened V by 2 bases and J by 1 base, and 5 bases separated the two germline ends. Germline CDR1 SEHNR, CDR2 FQNEAQ (reference sequence). This CDR3 is built from 13 residues. The CDR3 nucleotides read TGTGCCAGCAGCTTAAGTGGGAACACTGAAGCTTTCTTT. Encoded protein: CASSLSGNTEAFF.

The chain employs TRBV4-2 and TRBJ2-7; 9 bases agree with TRBD1. Trimming removed 7 bases from V and 4 bases from J; junction bases left unmatched: 11. CDR3 size: 15 residues. Germline CDR1 and CDR2: LGHNA and YNFKEQ. As DNA, the CDR3 is TGTGCCAGCACAATGACCGGGACAGGGTATTACGAGCAGTACTTC. Translated, it gives CASTMTGTGYYEQYF.

V usage is TRBV4-3 and J usage is TRBJ1-3; D possibly corresponds to TRBD1 (6 bases). This CDR3 region has 17 residues. V was trimmed by 0 bases and J by 6 bases, leaving 18 bases between them. CDR1 and CDR2 (germline): LGHNA, YSLEER. CDR3 residues: CASSQDLAPTGPNTIYF. CDR3 nucleotides: TGCGCCAGCAGCCAAGATCTAGCCCCGACAGGCCCAAACACCATATATTTT.

This clone was seen once. The chain couples TRBV5-1 to TRBJ2-1; 15 bases are shared with TRBD2. Trimming cost V 7 bases and J 7 bases; bases outside gene matches: 3. Germline CDR1 reads SGHRS; CDR2 reads YFSETQ. The CDR3 sequence is 14 residues long. CDR3 nucleotide sequence: TGCGCCAGCCGGACTAGCGGGGGGGTTAATGAGCAGTTCTTC. As protein: CASRTSGGVNEQFF.

The chain has TRBV3-1 (or the pseudogene TRBV3-2) and TRBJ1-6; 7 bases line up with TRBD1. Germline lookup yields CDR1 LGHDT and CDR2 YNNKEL (reference sequence). V shed 1 base, J shed 7 bases, and the junction held 7 bases outside the gene matches. The CDR3 loop spans 16 amino acids. This chain's CDR3 is CASSQGSGQRNSPLHF. CDR3 DNA sequence: TGTGCCAGCAGCCAAGGGTCGGGACAGCGGAATTCACCCCTCCACTTT.

The chain links TRBV19 to TRBJ1-2, with TRBD1 matching over 9 bases. This CDR3 is built from 13 residues. CDR1 LNHDA and CDR2 SQIVND come from the germline V gene (reference sequence). The trim removed 8 bases at V and 5 bases at J, leaving 6 bases unmatched. The CDR3 loop is CASGQGFWYGYTF. The DNA for the CDR3 is TGTGCCAGTGGACAGGGGTTTTGGTATGGCTACACCTTC.

The chain joins TRBV5-6 to TRBJ1-2, with D uncertain. Germline V gives CDR1 SGHDT, CDR2 YYEEEE. The CDR3 runs 14 residues. The V end was cut by 0 bases, the J end by 6 bases, with 12 bases between. The CDR3 DNA reads as TGTGCCAGCAGCTTGGTTAGTGAGGGCGATGGCTACACCTTC. Amino acid sequence: CASSLVSEGDGYTF.

The rearrangement uses TRBV6-4 and TRBJ1-1, with D maybe TRBD1 (6 bases). The CDR3 sequence is 19 residues long. The V gene lost 6 bases and the J gene lost 1 base, with 27 bases spanning the gap. Germline V gene lookup returns CDR1 MRHNA and CDR2 SNTAGT. The CDR3 protein is CASSPCGETGRNENTEAFF. CDR3 sequence (DNA): TGTGCCAGCAGCCCATGCGGGGAGACAGGCAGGAATGAGAACACTGAAGCTTTCTTT.

This clone has a handful of counts. The rearrangement uses TRBV24-1 and TRBJ2-5; TRBD1 matches 7 bases. This CDR3 comprises 15 residues. Looked up from germline, CDR1 is KGHDR and CDR2 is SFDVKD. V lost 4 bases and J lost 1; bases outside the gene matches: 5. The CDR3 DNA sequence: TGTGCCACCAGTGACGCGACAGGGCCCCAAGAGACCCAGTACTTC. It is translated as CATSDATGPQETQYF.

The chain employs TRBV28 and TRBJ1-1; D is possibly TRBD1 (5 bases). Per germline, CDR1 MDHEN and CDR2 SYDVKM. The CDR3 loop spans 11 amino acids. V was pared by 10 bases and J by 10 bases, with 16 bases between. The CDR3 DNA sequence: TGTGCCACCTCTGGAGGGGCTGGAGCTTTCTTT. This gives the protein CATSGGAGAFF.

This clone was counted once. The chain links TRBV4-3 to TRBJ2-3, with D possibly being TRBD1 (5 bases). Germline V lookup: CDR1 LGHNA, CDR2 YSLEER. V gave up 1 base and J gave up 2 bases, with 10 bases separating them. The CDR3 is 15 residues long. This chain's CDR3 is CASSQVGQPTDTQYF. The CDR3 nucleotides are TGCGCCAGCAGCCAAGTGGGGCAGCCCACAGATACGCAGTATTTT.

Of note for this clone: The identical CDR3 is also encoded by other nucleotide sequences in the sample. This rearrangement joins TRBV19 to TRBJ2-7, with no clear D. The CDR3 is 13 amino acids. Between the trimmed V and J ends, which lost 5 bases and 3 bases, there was a span of 11 bases. Germline V gene data show CDR1 as LNHDA and CDR2 as SQIVND (reference sequence). The CDR3 nucleotides are TGTGCCAGTAGTCTCAGGCTTGGCTACGAGCAGTACTTC. It encodes CASSLRLGYEQYF.

The genes are TRBV3-1 (or the pseudogene TRBV3-2) and TRBJ1-2; D not certain. Germline V CDR1 and CDR2: LGHDT, YNNKEL (reference sequence). This CDR3 has 13 residues. Trimming left V 1 base short and J 4 bases short, with 7 bases between. The CDR3 sequence is CASSQGSGYGYTF. The CDR3 coding sequence is TGTGCCAGCAGCCAAGGCTCAGGCTATGGCTACACCTTC.

V is TRBV11-3 and J is TRBJ2-3; a weak D match, TRBD1 (8 bases). Germline values: CDR1 SGHNT, CDR2 YENEEA. Trimming stripped 5 bases from V and 2 bases from J, with 14 bases between. This CDR3 is built from 15 residues. The CDR3 loop reads CASSTGGDYTDTQYF. Here the CDR3 DNA reads TGTGCCAGCAGCACAGGGGGGGACTACACAGATACGCAGTATTTT.

The chain combines TRBV18 with TRBJ2-5; TRBD1 aligns across 7 bases. Germline assignment: CDR1 KGHSH and CDR2 LQKENI. The junction had 3 bases not matched to a gene; V was cut back by 3 bases and J by 5 bases. The CDR3 contains 13 residues. CDR3 nucleotides: TGTGCCAGCTCACCTACAGGGGTCGAGACCCAGTACTTC. Translation gives CASSPTGVETQYF.

The J gene is TRBJ1-2, the V gene TRBV6-5, with D possibly matching TRBD1 (5 bases). The V gene lost 4 bases and the J gene lost 7 bases, with 10 bases spanning the gap. This CDR3 spans 12 amino acids. From germline, CDR1 is MNHEY and CDR2 SVGAGI. The CDR3 spells CASSSRGFGYTF. CDR3 nucleotide sequence: TGTGCCAGCAGTTCCCGGGGGTTTGGCTACACCTTC.

The chain combines TRBV6-5 with TRBJ2-2; D is ambiguous. CDR1 is MNHEY, CDR2 SVGAGI, per germline. This CDR3 is 13 amino acids long. Trimming took 6 bases from V and 4 from J, leaving 9 bases between them. This chain's CDR3 is CASSRTSTGELFF. CDR3 nucleotides: TGTGCCAGCAGCCGGACGAGCACCGGGGAGCTGTTTTTT.

The V and J genes are TRBV10-3 and TRBJ1-1; D not certain. Trimming shortened V by 1 base and J by 5 bases, and 11 bases separated the two germline ends. The CDR3 is 14 amino acids. From germline, CDR1 is ENHRY and CDR2 SYGVKD. The CDR3 region has the DNA TGTGCCATCAGTGAGTTCGGGTTCATAACTGAAGCTTTCTTT. Amino acid sequence: CAISEFGFITEAFF.

Here the CDR3 reads CASSLMGASDSPLHF. The DNA for the CDR3 is TGTGCCAGCAGTTTAATGGGGGCCTCGGATTCACCCCTCCACTTT. The chain joins TRBV27 to TRBJ1-6, with TRBD1 as a possible D gene (6 bases). The CDR3 contains 15 residues. Germline V gene data show CDR1 as MNHEY and CDR2 as SMNVEV (reference sequence). V lost 2 bases, J lost 8 bases, and 13 bases lay in between.

The chain employs TRBV29-1 and TRBJ2-3; TRBD2 aligns across 7 bases. J lost 6 bases, V lost 4 bases, and 7 bases had no gene match. CDR1 is SQVTM and CDR2 is ANQGSEA in the germline V gene. The CDR3 contains 13 residues. This chain's CDR3 is CSVGGRVSDTQYF. The DNA of the CDR3 is TGCAGCGTTGGGGGGAGGGTCAGTGATACGCAGTATTTT.

This sequence joins TRBV20-1 and TRBJ2-7; D not resolved. The CDR3 consists of 11 residues. The V end was cut by 3 bases, the J end by 4 bases, with 7 bases between. Germline CDR1 DFQATT, CDR2 SNEGSKA (reference sequence). CDR3 bases: TGCAGTGCTAGCTTGGCTTACGAGCAGTACTTC. Amino acids: CSASLAYEQYF.

V is TRBV28 and J is TRBJ1-4; D remains ambiguous. The V end lost 5 bases, the J end lost 0 bases, and 16 bases lay between the germline ends. Germline loops: CDR1 MDHEN, CDR2 SYDVKM. The CDR3 has 17 amino acids. DNA of the CDR3: TGTGCCAGCAGTCCCGAAGTCGGGGTTGCAACTAATGAAAAACTGTTTTTT. As protein: CASSPEVGVATNEKLFF.

The rearrangement uses TRBV2 and TRBJ2-3; 7 nucleotides align to TRBD1. Trimming at V came to 4 bases and at J to 3 bases, leaving 10 bases not matched to a gene. In germline, CDR1 is SNHLY, CDR2 FYNNEI. The length of the CDR3 is 16 residues. In nucleotides, the CDR3 is TGTGCCAGCAGTGGCAGCGACAGGGAATGGACAGATACGCAGTATTTT. Protein: CASSGSDREWTDTQYF. The whole variable domain, filled in from reference TRBV2 and TRBJ2-3, reads EPEVTQTPSHQVTQMGQEVILRCVPISNHLYFYWYRQILGQKVEFLVSFYNNEISEKSEIFDDQFSVERPDGSNFTLKIRSTKLEDSAMYFCASSGSDREWTDTQYFGPGTRLTVL.

This chain connects TRBV5-8 to TRBJ2-3, with 8 bases identical to TRBD2. CDR3 length equals 16 residues. Germline assignment: CDR1 SGHTS and CDR2 YDEGEE. After removal of 4 bases from V and 3 bases from J, the junction contained 10 bases not matched to a gene. CDR3 in amino acids: CASSLPGGGGTDTQYF. The CDR3 nucleotides read TGTGCCAGCAGCCTCCCCGGGGGGGGAGGGACAGATACGCAGTATTTT.

The gene calls are TRBV24-1 and TRBJ1-6; 8 nucleotides agree with TRBD1. The germline V gene encodes CDR1 KGHDR and CDR2 SFDVKD. The CDR3 spans 17 residues. V trimming: 0 bases; J trimming: 8 bases; junction bases outside the gene matches: 8. For the CDR3, the DNA is TGTGCCACCAGTGATTTGCTAGACGACAGGGGAGATTCACCCCTCCACTTT. Its translation: CATSDLLDDRGDSPLHF.

Written as DNA, the CDR3 is TGTGCCACCAGTGATTACGCAGGACAGGGGCAAGAGACCCAGTACTTC. Translating it yields CATSDYAGQGQETQYF. V gene TRBV24-1 combines with J gene TRBJ2-5; TRBD1 matches at 9 bases. Trimming removed 2 bases from V and 2 bases from J; junction bases left unmatched: 5. Germline V gives CDR1 KGHDR, CDR2 SFDVKD. The CDR3 runs 16 residues.

The chain links TRBV14 to TRBJ2-1; a weak D match, TRBD2 (7 bases). CDR1 and CDR2 from the germline V gene are SGHDN and FVKESK. V lost 1 base, J lost 9 bases, and 25 bases lay in between. CDR3 length equals 18 residues. CDR3 sequence: CASSQGVASGGRGGEQFF. CDR3 in DNA: TGTGCCAGCAGCCAAGGCGTGGCTTCTGGCGGGAGAGGGGGTGAGCAGTTCTTC.

The chain recombines TRBV7-2 with TRBJ2-1; D is uncertain. V lost 5 bases and J lost 4, with 12 bases in between. Germline V CDR1 and CDR2: SGHTA, FQGNSA. CDR3 length: 14 amino acids. The CDR3 is CASSPNDIYNEQFF. CDR3 nucleotides: TGTGCCAGCAGCCCAAATGACATATACAATGAGCAGTTCTTC. The entire variable domain, with the rest obtained from reference TRBV7-2 and TRBJ2-1, is as follows: GAGVSQSPSNKVTEKGKDVELRCDPISGHTALYWYRQSLGQGLEFLIYFQGNSAPDKSGLPSDRFSAERTGGSVSTLTIQRTQQEDSAVYLCASSPNDIYNEQFFGPGTRLTVL.

This chain links TRBV6-6 with TRBJ1-1, with D uncertain. Germline CDR1 is MNHNY and CDR2 is SVGAGI (reference sequence). Deletions cut 0 bases from V and 8 bases from J, with 13 bases between. This CDR3 has 14 residues. This chain's CDR3 is CASSYSILPGEAFF. DNA of the CDR3: TGTGCCAGCAGTTACTCGATCCTACCCGGGGAAGCTTTCTTT.